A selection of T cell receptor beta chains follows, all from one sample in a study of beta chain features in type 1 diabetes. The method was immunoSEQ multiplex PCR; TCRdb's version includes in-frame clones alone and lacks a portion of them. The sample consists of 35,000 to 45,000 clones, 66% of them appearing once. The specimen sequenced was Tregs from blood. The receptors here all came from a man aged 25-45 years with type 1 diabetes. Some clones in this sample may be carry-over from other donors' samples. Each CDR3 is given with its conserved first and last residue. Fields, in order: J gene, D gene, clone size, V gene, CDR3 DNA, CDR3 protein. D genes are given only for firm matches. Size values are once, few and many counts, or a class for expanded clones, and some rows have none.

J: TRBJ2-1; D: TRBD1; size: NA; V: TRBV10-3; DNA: TGTGCCATCAGTGAGAGACAGGGGGTGAATGAGCAGTTCTTC; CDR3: CAISERQGVNEQFF
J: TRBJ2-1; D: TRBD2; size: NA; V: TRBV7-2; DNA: TGTGCCAGCAGCTTCCCTCCCCAGACTAGCGGGGGGGGCAATGAGCAGTTCTTC; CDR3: CASSFPPQTSGGGNEQFF
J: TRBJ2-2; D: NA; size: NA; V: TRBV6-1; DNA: TGTGCCAGCAACAGGGCGACGAACACCGGGGAGCTGTTTTTT; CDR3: CASNRATNTGELFF
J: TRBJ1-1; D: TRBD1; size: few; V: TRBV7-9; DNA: TGTGCCAGCAGCTTGGGACAGGGGTATAACACTGAAGCTTTCTTT; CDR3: CASSLGQGYNTEAFF
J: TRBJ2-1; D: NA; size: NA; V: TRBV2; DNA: TGTGCCAGCAGTGAAGGGACTCTAGCAGTACCCTACAATGAGCAGTTCTTC; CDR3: CASSEGTLAVPYNEQFF
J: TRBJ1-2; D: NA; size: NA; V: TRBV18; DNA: TGTGCCAGCTCTTCCGTAGGGGGACCCACTTATGGCTACACCTTC; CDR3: CASSSVGGPTYGYTF
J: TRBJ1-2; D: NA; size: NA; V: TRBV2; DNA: TGTGCCAGCAGTGATCGGAGGGACTACTATGGCTACACCTTC; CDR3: CASSDRRDYYGYTF
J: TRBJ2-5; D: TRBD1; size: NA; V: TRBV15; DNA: TGTGCCACCCTATCGGGACAGGGTGAGGAGACCCAGTACTTC; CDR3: CATLSGQGEETQYF
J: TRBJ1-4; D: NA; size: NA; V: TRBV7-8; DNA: TGTGCCAGCAGCTTAGGGGGAGGGTTGGGGAAACTGTTTTTT; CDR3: CASSLGGGLGKLFF
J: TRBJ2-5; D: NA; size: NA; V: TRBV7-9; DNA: TGTGCCAGCAGCTTGGGGGCCCGGGAGACCCAGTACTTC; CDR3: CASSLGARETQYF
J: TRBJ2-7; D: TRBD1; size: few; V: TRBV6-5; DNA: TGTGCCACTCGTTCCTGGGGACAGACCTACGAGCAGTACTTC; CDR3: CATRSWGQTYEQYF
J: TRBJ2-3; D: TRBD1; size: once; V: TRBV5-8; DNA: TGTGCCAGCAGCCCTCGGACAGGGAAGACGCAGTATTTT; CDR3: CASSPRTGKTQYF
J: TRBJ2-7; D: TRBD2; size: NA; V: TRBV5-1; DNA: TGCGCCAGCCAACTAGCGGGAGGTACCTACGAGCAGTACTTC; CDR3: CASQLAGGTYEQYF
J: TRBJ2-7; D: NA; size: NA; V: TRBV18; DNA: TGTGCCAGCTCACCACAACGTCTAGAGCAGTACTTC; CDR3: CASSPQRLEQYF
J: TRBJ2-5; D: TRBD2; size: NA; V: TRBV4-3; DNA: TGCGCCAGCAGCCAACTTACTAGCGGGGGGTCAACACGACAAGAGACCCAGTACTTC; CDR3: CASSQLTSGGSTRQETQYF
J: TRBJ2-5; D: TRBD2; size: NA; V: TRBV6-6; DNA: TGTGCCAGCCTTTCTAGCGGGGGTCCTCTGGGGACCCAGTACTTC; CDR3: CASLSSGGPLGTQYF
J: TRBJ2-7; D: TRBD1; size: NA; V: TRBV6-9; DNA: TGTGCCAGCAGTTGTTCGTTACAGGGGAGGTACTTC; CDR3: CASSCSLQGRYF
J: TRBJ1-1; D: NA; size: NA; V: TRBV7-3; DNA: TGTGCCAGCAGCCGACAGGTGAACACTGAAGCTTTCTTT; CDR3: CASSRQVNTEAFF
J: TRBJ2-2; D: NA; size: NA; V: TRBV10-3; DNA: TGTGCCATCAGTGACCTGACAGGATACACCGGGGAGCTGTTTTTT; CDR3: CAISDLTGYTGELFF
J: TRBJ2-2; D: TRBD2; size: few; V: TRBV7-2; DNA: TGTGCCAGCAGCCCCCATGGTAGCGGGGGGGCCCGGGAGCTGTTTTTT; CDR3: CASSPHGSGGARELFF
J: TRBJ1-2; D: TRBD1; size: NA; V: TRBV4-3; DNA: TGCGCCAGCAGCGCCGGTTGGACAGGCACCTATGGCTACACCTTC; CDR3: CASSAGWTGTYGYTF
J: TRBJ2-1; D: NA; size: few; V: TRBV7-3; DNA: TGTGCCAGCAGCTTAGGGGGCCCAGGGTACAATGAGCAGTTCTTC; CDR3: CASSLGGPGYNEQFF
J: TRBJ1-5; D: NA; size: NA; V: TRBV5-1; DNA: TGCGCCAGCAGCCCAGGGTTAGGCAATCAGCCCCAGCATTTT; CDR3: CASSPGLGNQPQHF
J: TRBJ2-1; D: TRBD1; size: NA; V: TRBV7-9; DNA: TGTGCCAGCAGCTCCGGACAGGCGTACAATGAGCAGTTCTTC; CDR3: CASSSGQAYNEQFF
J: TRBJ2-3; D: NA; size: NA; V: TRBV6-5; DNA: TGTGCCAGCAGTTACTCTCAGGGGAGCGATACGCAGTATTTT; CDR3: CASSYSQGSDTQYF
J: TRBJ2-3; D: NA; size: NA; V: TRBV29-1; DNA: TGCAGCGCGCGGCCCCCGGGAACAGATACGCAGTATTTT; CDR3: CSARPPGTDTQYF
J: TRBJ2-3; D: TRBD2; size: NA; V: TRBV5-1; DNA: TGCGCCAGCAGCTGGAATAGCGGGGTCCGGGCAGATACGCAGTATTTT; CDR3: CASSWNSGVRADTQYF
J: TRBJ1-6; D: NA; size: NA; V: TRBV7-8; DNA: TGTGCCAGCAGCGCAGACAGAAATTCACCCCTCCACTTT; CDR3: CASSADRNSPLHF
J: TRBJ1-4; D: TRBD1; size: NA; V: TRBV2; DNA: TGTGCCAGCAATTTACGGACAGGGGAGAATGAAAAACTGTTTTTT; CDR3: CASNLRTGENEKLFF
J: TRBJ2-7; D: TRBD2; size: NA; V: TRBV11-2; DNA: TGTGCCAGCAGCCTAGCGGGGGGGCAGTACTTC; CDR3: CASSLAGGQYF
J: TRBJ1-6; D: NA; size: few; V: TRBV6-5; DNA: TGTGCCAGCAGTTACGGGGGCCGCGGAAATTCACCCCTCCACTTT; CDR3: CASSYGGRGNSPLHF
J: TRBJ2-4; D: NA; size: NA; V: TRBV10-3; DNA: TGTGCCACCGGGCGGGGAGAGGCCAAAAACATTCAGTACTTC; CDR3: CATGRGEAKNIQYF
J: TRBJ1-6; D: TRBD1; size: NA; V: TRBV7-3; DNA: TGTGCCAGCAGCCCGGACAGGGAAGCACCCCTCCACTTT; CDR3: CASSPDREAPLHF
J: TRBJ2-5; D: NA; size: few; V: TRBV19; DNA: TGTGCCAGTAGTCCAAGCGGGGAGACCCAGTACTTC; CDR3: CASSPSGETQYF
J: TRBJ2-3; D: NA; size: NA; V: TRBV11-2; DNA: TGTGCCAGCAGCTTAGAAACGGGTGTTGGCACAGATACGCAGTATTTT; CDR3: CASSLETGVGTDTQYF
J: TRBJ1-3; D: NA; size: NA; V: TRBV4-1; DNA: TGCGCCAGCAGCCAAGGGGCAGCTTACGATCCTTACTCTGGAAACACCATATATTTT; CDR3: CASSQGAAYDPYSGNTIYF
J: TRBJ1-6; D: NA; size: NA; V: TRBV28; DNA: TGTGCCAGCTTGCCACACCCAGGGCGTAATTCACCCCTCCACTTT; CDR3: CASLPHPGRNSPLHF
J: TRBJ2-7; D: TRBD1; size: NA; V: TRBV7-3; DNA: TGTGCCAGCAGCTTAGGGCAGGGGGACGAGCAGTACTTC; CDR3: CASSLGQGDEQYF
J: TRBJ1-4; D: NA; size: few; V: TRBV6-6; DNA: TGTGCCAGCAGTTCGAACAGCCCGAATGAAAAACTGTTTTTT; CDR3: CASSSNSPNEKLFF
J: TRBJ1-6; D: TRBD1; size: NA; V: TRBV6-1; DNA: TGTGCCAGCAGTGCCTCGACAGGGTATAATTCACCCCTCCACTTT; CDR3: CASSASTGYNSPLHF